The 20 T cell receptor beta chains below all came from one sample that was sequenced in a study of shared clonotypes between healthy human individuals. The assay was immunoSEQ multiplex PCR, and TCRdb's table has in-frame clones only and misses some. The repertoire holds 950,000 to 1,300,000 clones, with around 74% as singletons. Sequenced sample: memory CD4+ T cells sorted from blood. This sample's subset: CD45RA-negative fraction. The receptors come from a man between 18 and 29 years old in good health.

As regards this clone: The same CDR3 arises from other DNA sequences in this sample as well. The J gene is TRBJ1-5, the V gene TRBV18, with no clear D. This CDR3 spans 13 amino acids. Trimming left V 3 bases short and J 4 bases short, with 7 bases between. Germline-derived CDR1 and CDR2 are KGHSH and LQKENI. CDR3 amino acids: CASSPQRNQPQHF. In nucleotides, the CDR3 is TGTGCCAGCTCACCTCAGAGGAATCAGCCCCAGCATTTT.

This clone was counted a few times. This chain links TRBV2 with TRBJ2-6; D is perhaps TRBD2 (6 bases). The V end was cut by 7 bases, the J end by 0 bases, with 13 bases between. Germline CDR1 and CDR2: SNHLY and FYNNEI. The CDR3 is 16 residues long. The CDR3, as DNA: TGTGCCAGCACCCAGGAGGGGACCTCTGGGGCCAACGTCCTGACTTTC. Its protein is CASTQEGTSGANVLTF.

The gene calls are TRBV7-2 and TRBJ2-1; either TRBD1 or TRBD2 may supply D (7 bases each). CDR1 is SGHTA and CDR2 is FQGNSA in the germline V gene. There are 14 residues in the CDR3. V lost 5 bases and J lost 5, with 13 bases in between. CDR3 coding DNA: TGTGCCAGCAGCCCAGGGGGACTACACAATGAGCAGTTCTTC. Protein: CASSPGGLHNEQFF.

Only a few counts were recorded for this clone. V gene TRBV19 combines with J gene TRBJ1-2; D might be TRBD1 (5 bases). The CDR3 covers 13 residues. Germline CDR1 LNHDA, CDR2 SQIVND (reference sequence). V was pared by 5 bases and J by 8 bases, with 15 bases between. The CDR3 region has the DNA TGTGCCAGTAGTCTGGGACGGACCCAGGGCTACACCTTC. It yields the protein CASSLGRTQGYTF.

CDR3 region: CASSPGGQGSGGYTF. CDR3 sequence (DNA): TGTGCCAGCAGCCCCGGGGGTCAGGGGTCGGGAGGCTACACCTTC. The chain couples TRBV5-4 to TRBJ1-2; D may be TRBD1 (6 bases). Germline CDR1 reads SGHNT; CDR2 reads YYREEE (reference sequence). CDR3 length: 15 amino acids. V was pared by 4 bases and J by 8 bases, with 21 bases between.

Comment on this clone: The sample has other DNA sequences that encode this CDR3 too. CDR3 protein: CASSLGGRGTGELFF. The CDR3 nucleotides read TGCGCCAGCAGCTTGGGGGGACGGGGCACCGGGGAGCTGTTTTTT. The chain joins TRBV5-1 to TRBJ2-2; D assignment may be TRBD1 or TRBD2 (5 bases each). Germline-derived CDR1 and CDR2 are SGHRS and YFSETQ. CDR3 size: 15 residues. With 0 bases removed from V and 4 bases from J, the gap between germline ends came to 10 bases.

This clone came up once. The J gene is TRBJ2-7, the V gene TRBV5-1; TRBD2 matches 10 bases. V was clipped by 0 bases and J by 4 bases; unmatched bases: 7. The V gene's germline CDR1 is SGHRS and CDR2 YFSETQ. The CDR3 runs to 16 residues. In nucleotides, the CDR3 is TGCGCCAGCAGCTTGGACCCTAGCGGGGGAGGGTACGAGCAGTACTTC. Translation: CASSLDPSGGGYEQYF.

On this clone: At one boundary the junction diverges from the germline segment, which might be a read error. The chain couples TRBV5-4 to TRBJ2-7; 12 nucleotides align to TRBD1. This CDR3 contains 17 residues. Germline values: CDR1 SGHNT, CDR2 YYREEE (reference sequence). The CDR3 region is CASRLARPGQGAGEQYF. The CDR3 region has the DNA TGTGCCAGCAGATTGGCCCGACCGGGACAGGGGGCCGGGGAGCAGTACTTC.

This clone was detected only a few times. The chain joins TRBV6-5 to TRBJ1-1, with unresolved D. The CDR3 has 13 amino acids. Looked up from germline, CDR1 is MNHEY and CDR2 is SVGAGI. Trimming removed 5 bases at V and 2 bases at J, with 9 bases between. The CDR3 nucleotides read TGTGCCAGCAGTCCGGGCCCTAACACTGAAGCTTTCTTT. Protein product: CASSPGPNTEAFF.

To note about this clone: At one end, the junction sequence differs from germline, possibly due to a read error. Distinct nucleotide sequences in the sample also encode this CDR3. This rearrangement joins TRBV28 to TRBJ2-6; perhaps TRBD1 as D (5 bases). The CDR3 sequence is 14 residues long. Germline CDR1 MDHEN, CDR2 SYDVKM. The CDR3 region is CASSLSSGANVLTF. CDR3 nucleotide sequence: TGTGCCAGCAGTTTGAGCTCTGGGGCCAACGTGCTGACTTTC.

The chain has TRBV9 and TRBJ2-1; 10 nucleotides line up with TRBD2. With 3 bases clipped from V and 2 bases from J, the junction kept 2 bases outside the gene matches. This CDR3 is built from 15 residues. The V gene's germline CDR1 is SGDLS and CDR2 YYNGEE. The CDR3 sequence is CASSASGRTYNEQFF. In DNA, the CDR3 is TGTGCCAGCAGCGCTAGCGGGAGAACCTACAATGAGCAGTTCTTC.

The chain links TRBV6-5 to TRBJ1-2, with 7 bases fitting TRBD1. Trimming removed 4 bases from V and 7 bases from J; junction bases left unmatched: 3. The CDR3 loop spans 12 amino acids. CDR1 is MNHEY and CDR2 is SVGAGI in the germline V gene. The CDR3 nucleotides are TGTGCCAGCAGTTTGCAGGGGGGTGGCTACACCTTC. It encodes CASSLQGGGYTF.

The CDR3 DNA follows: TGTGCCAGCAGAGGACAGGGGTCTTGGGAAAAACTGTTTTTT. It yields the protein CASRGQGSWEKLFF. V gene TRBV6-6 combines with J gene TRBJ1-4; TRBD1 agrees at 9 bases. The trim removed 6 bases at V and 8 bases at J, leaving 7 bases unmatched. Germline V CDR1 and CDR2: MNHNY, SVGAGI (reference sequence). The CDR3 runs 14 residues.

The chain uses TRBV27 and TRBJ2-3; 9 bases are a match to TRBD2. This CDR3 is 14 amino acids long. The junction had 4 bases not matched to a gene; V was cut back by 7 bases and J by 2 bases. Germline CDR1 reads MNHEY; CDR2 reads SMNVEV (reference sequence). The CDR3 coding sequence is TGTGCCAGCATGGCTAGCGGGGTCACAGATACGCAGTATTTT. As protein: CASMASGVTDTQYF.

This clone showed up just once. The chain uses TRBV10-3 and TRBJ2-7, with 9 bases lining up with TRBD1. Germline V gene data show CDR1 as ENHRY and CDR2 as SYGVKD. V lost 8 bases, J lost 3 bases, and 14 bases stayed unmatched. This CDR3 comprises 16 residues. CDR3 region: CAIAGTGRLEIYEQYF. DNA for the CDR3: TGTGCCATCGCCGGGACAGGGCGTCTGGAGATCTACGAGCAGTACTTC.

The V call is TRBV11-2, the J call TRBJ2-3, with 9 bases identical to TRBD2. With V trimmed by 5 bases and J by 6 bases, 9 bases remained unmatched. This CDR3 region has 15 residues. The germline V gene has CDR1 SGHAT and CDR2 FQNNGV. The CDR3 sequence is CASSILAGAGDTQYF. The CDR3 DNA reads as TGTGCCAGCAGCATTTTAGCGGGGGCAGGGGATACGCAGTATTTT.

The V call is TRBV5-4, the J call TRBJ1-5; D possibly corresponds to TRBD1 (6 bases). Germline loops: CDR1 SGHNT, CDR2 YYREEE (reference sequence). This CDR3 has 17 amino acids. The V end lost 2 bases, the J end lost 0 bases, and 15 bases lay between the germline ends. CDR3: CASSFTGLGISNQPQHF. The CDR3 bases are TGTGCCAGCAGCTTTACAGGGCTTGGGATTAGCAATCAGCCCCAGCATTTT.

CDR3 amino acids: CSTRQGGPGGYTF. As DNA, the CDR3 is TGCAGCACCCGACAGGGGGGGCCAGGTGGCTACACCTTC. This sequence joins TRBV29-1 and TRBJ1-2; 9 bases map to TRBD1. V was clipped by 8 bases and J by 7 bases; unmatched bases: 11. This CDR3 has 13 amino acids. In germline, CDR1 is SQVTM, CDR2 ANQGSEA. Full variable domain (missing parts from reference TRBV29-1 and TRBJ1-2): SAVISQKPSRDICQRGTSLTIQCQVDSQVTMMFWYRQQPGQSLTLIATANQGSEATYESGFVIDKFPISRPNLTFSTLTVSNMSPEDSSIYLCSTRQGGPGGYTFGSGTRLTVV.

Turning to this clone: Additional DNA sequences in this sample encode the identical CDR3. The chain couples TRBV30 to TRBJ1-4, with D possibly being TRBD1 (5 bases). CDR1 is GTSNPN and CDR2 is SVGIG in the germline V gene (reference sequence). This CDR3 has 14 residues. V was shortened by 1 base and J by 5 bases, with 11 bases between the two germline ends. The CDR3 protein is CAWSGYRRNEKLFF. The CDR3 DNA reads TGTGCCTGGAGTGGGTACAGGAGAAATGAAAAACTGTTTTTT.

This sequence joins TRBV28 and TRBJ2-7; D might be TRBD1 or TRBD2, each matching 5 bases. This CDR3 has 13 amino acids. CDR1 is MDHEN, CDR2 SYDVKM, per germline. The germline V and J ends were trimmed by 8 bases and 1 base, with 12 bases remaining between them. The CDR3 loop is CASQGTASYEQYF. DNA of the CDR3: TGTGCCAGCCAAGGGACGGCTTCCTACGAGCAGTACTTC.